This T cell receptor (beta chain) was identified in a study of blood T cell repertoires in COVID-19. Overall study context: PBMCs, B-cell-depleted T cells, or T cells provided the cDNA or gDNA that made up the material.

Authors' methods: Amplification with reference gene primers provided the estimates of nucleated cell counts. Assay: immunoSEQ multiplex PCR; the TCRdb copy retains only in-frame clones and omits some. That table furnishes V, J and clone size, whereas the DNA furnished D and trimming. The top ten clones hold roughly 6% of a sample with about 110,000 clones, 76% of them seen once. Germline values: CDR1 SGDLS, CDR2 YYNGEE. This CDR3 has 15 residues. V dropped 0 bases and J dropped 5 bases, with 14 bases sitting between them. Sequenced input: peripheral blood. The rearrangement links TRBV9 to TRBJ2-5, with D possibly matching TRBD2 (6 bases). The receptor was isolated from an elderly man with COVID-19, enrolled during active disease. The CDR3 DNA is TGTGCCAGCAGCGTAGGGATCGGAGGGAGGGAGACCCAGTACTTC. Amino acid sequence: CASSVGIGGRETQYF.